Listed below are T cell receptor beta chains from one sample, sequenced in a study of immune evolution from preneoplasia to lung adenocarcinoma. The data were produced by immunoSEQ multiplex PCR, yet TCRdb's version contains in-frame clones alone and is incomplete. The sample lists roughly 3,000 clones; around three quarters were seen once. Sequenced input: FFPE adjacent normal lung tissue. Source of these receptors: a donor at least 70 years old with lung adenocarcinoma. Both conserved end residues are part of each CDR3. D genes are given only for firm matches. A clone size is listed for some rows: how often the clone was seen (once, few, many), or a class if it is expanded.

j_call d_call v_call clone_size cdr3_aa cdr3_nt
TRBJ1-2 TRBD1 TRBV6-5 few CASSWQGGSDGYTF TGTGCCAGCAGCTGGCAGGGGGGGTCGGATGGCTACACCTTC
TRBJ1-4 . TRBV15 . CATSRQDRSNEKLFF TGTGCCACCAGCAGACAAGACAGGTCTAATGAAAAACTGTTTTTT
TRBJ2-7 . TRBV19 . CASSHFRSYEQYF TGTGCCAGTAGCCATTTCCGATCCTACGAGCAGTACTTC
TRBJ2-3 . TRBV7-3 . CASSSRQGSDTQYF TGTGCCAGCAGCTCCCGCCAGGGATCAGATACGCAGTATTTT
TRBJ2-6 . TRBV2 few CASSEAAGANVLTF TGTGCCAGCAGTGAGGCTGCTGGGGCCAACGTCCTGACTTTC
TRBJ2-3 . TRBV11-3 . CASSPVSDTQYF TGTGCCAGCAGCCCTGTGAGCGATACGCAGTATTTT
TRBJ2-3 TRBD2 TRBV9 few CASSTSGSTDTQYF TGTGCCAGCAGCACTAGCGGGAGCACAGATACGCAGTATTTT
TRBJ2-7 TRBD1 TRBV2 . CASSLTGGGNEQYF TGTGCCAGCAGCCTGACAGGGGGCGGGAACGAGCAGTACTTC
TRBJ1-2 . TRBV19 few CASNRQPGGFGYTF TGTGCCAGTAACCGACAACCGGGGGGTTTCGGCTACACCTTC
TRBJ2-5 . TRBV29-1 . CSVNSPQAQETQYF TGCAGCGTGAACTCCCCACAGGCCCAAGAGACCCAGTACTTC
TRBJ1-2 TRBD1 TRBV9 . CASSPDRGPNTF TGTGCCAGCAGCCCGGACAGGGGGCCAAACACCTTC
TRBJ2-7 TRBD2 TRBV4-1 . CASSQDRYRTSDEQYF TGCGCCAGCAGCCAAGATCGGTATCGGACTAGCGACGAGCAGTACTTC
TRBJ2-5 . TRBV4-2 . CASSQGEGAETQYF TGTGCCAGCAGCCAAGGGGAAGGCGCAGAGACCCAGTACTTC
TRBJ1-1 TRBD1 TRBV6-6 . CASSGTGRDTEAFF TGTGCCAGCAGCGGGACAGGGAGGGACACTGAAGCTTTCTTT
TRBJ1-1 TRBD1 TRBV5-8 . CASSRTGNTEAFF TGTGCCAGCAGCCGGACAGGGAACACTGAAGCTTTCTTT
TRBJ2-1 . TRBV7-6 . CASSLAGQTDEQFF TGTGCCAGCAGCCTCGCCGGACAGACAGATGAGCAGTTCTTC
TRBJ1-1 TRBD1 TRBV11-3 few CASSMGQANTEAFF TGTGCCAGCAGTATGGGACAGGCGAACACTGAAGCTTTCTTT
TRBJ2-5 TRBD2 TRBV9 . CASSVGTSGGSYQETQYF TGTGCCAGCAGCGTAGGAACTAGCGGCGGTTCGTACCAAGAGACCCAGTACTTC
TRBJ1-4 . TRBV19 . CASSINGYEKLFF TGTGCCAGTAGTATAAACGGATATGAAAAACTGTTTTTT
TRBJ1-5 TRBD1 TRBV6-5 . CASSYSEGAQPQHF TGTGCCAGCAGTTACTCGGAGGGGGCTCAGCCCCAGCATTTT
TRBJ2-5 TRBD2 TRBV30 . CAWSGGGETQYF TGTGCCTGGAGTGGGGGGGGAGAGACCCAGTACTTC
TRBJ2-2 . TRBV10-3 . CATPGPSAISWELFF TGTGCCACACCGGGGCCTAGCGCGATATCATGGGAGCTGTTTTTT
TRBJ2-1 TRBD2 TRBV18 . CASSLRAGEWNNEQFF TGTGCCAGCTCATTGAGAGCGGGAGAATGGAACAATGAGCAGTTCTTC
TRBJ1-3 . TRBV5-1 . CASSSQPREGRNTIYF TGCGCCAGCAGCTCGCAGCCCAGGGAGGGTCGAAACACCATATATTTT
TRBJ1-2 TRBD1 TRBV6-1 . CASSARQGEGYTF TGTGCCAGCAGTGCCCGACAGGGGGAAGGCTACACCTTC
TRBJ2-5 TRBD2 TRBV10-3 once CAISESGTTKETQYF TGTGCCATCAGTGAGTCGGGGACTACAAAAGAGACCCAGTACTTC
TRBJ1-1 TRBD1 TRBV28 few CASSIPTGTTEAFF TGTGCCAGCAGTATCCCGACAGGGACCACTGAAGCTTTCTTT
TRBJ2-1 TRBD2 TRBV30 . CAWNRLAGGRNEQFF TGTGCCTGGAACAGACTAGCGGGAGGTCGGAATGAGCAGTTCTTC
TRBJ1-5 . TRBV20-1 . CSAGNQPQHF TGCAGTGCTGGGAATCAGCCCCAGCATTTT
TRBJ1-1 TRBD1 TRBV29-1 . CSVWDRGTPGMNTEAFF TGCAGCGTTTGGGACAGGGGAACGCCGGGTATGAACACTGAAGCTTTCTTT
TRBJ1-1 . TRBV2 . CASSDAGRAEAFF TGTGCCAGCAGTGATGCAGGCCGGGCTGAAGCTTTCTTT
TRBJ2-7 . TRBV7-9 few CASSARYNYEQYF TGTGCCAGCAGCGCAAGATACAACTACGAGCAGTACTTC
TRBJ2-3 . TRBV7-3 large CASSLTRQTDTQYF TGTGCCAGCAGCTTAACGAGGCAGACAGATACGCAGTATTTT
TRBJ2-2 . TRBV19 . CASSTRITGELFF TGTGCCAGTAGTACCCGTATAACCGGGGAGCTGTTTTTT
TRBJ2-2 TRBD2 TRBV7-6 . CASSLAASGSGGELFF TGTGCCAGCAGCTTAGCGGCTAGCGGGAGCGGCGGGGAGCTGTTTTTT
TRBJ2-7 . TRBV7-2 . CASSSRAGRAYEQYF TGTGCCAGCAGCTCCCGGGCGGGCAGGGCATACGAGCAGTACTTC
TRBJ2-6 TRBD1 TRBV28 . CASSKTGAGANVLTF TGTGCCAGCAGTAAGACAGGGGCTGGGGCCAACGTCCTGACTTTC
TRBJ2-2 TRBD1 TRBV29-1 once CSVLRQGGGTGELFF TGCAGCGTCTTAAGACAGGGTGGTGGCACCGGGGAGCTGTTTTTT
TRBJ1-3 . TRBV6-1 . CASSIGQHSGNTIYF TGTGCCAGCAGCATTGGACAGCACTCTGGAAACACCATATATTTT
TRBJ2-5 . TRBV5-4 . CASSRDSDGTQYF TGTGCCAGCAGCCGGGACTCGGACGGGACCCAGTACTTC
TRBJ1-2 . TRBV19 few CASSKGFGGRGYGYTF TGTGCCAGTAGTAAAGGATTCGGGGGGCGAGGCTATGGCTACACCTTC
TRBJ2-1 . TRBV29-1 . CSVDARLSEQFF TGCAGCGTTGATGCTAGACTCTCTGAGCAGTTCTTC
TRBJ2-7 TRBD2 TRBV4-2 . CASSQSGGAYEQYF TGTGCCAGCAGCCAATCTGGGGGGGCCTACGAGCAGTACTTC
TRBJ1-1 . TRBV7-2 once CASSLSPYTEAFF TGTGCCAGCAGCTTATCGCCCTACACTGAAGCTTTCTTT
TRBJ1-2 . TRBV6-1 once CASSEPGNYGYTF TGTGCCAGCAGTGAGCCAGGGAACTATGGCTACACCTTC
TRBJ2-4 TRBD2 TRBV10-3 . CAISEPNFSGSGKNIQYF TGTGCCATCAGTGAGCCGAATTTTAGCGGGAGTGGCAAAAACATTCAGTACTTC
TRBJ1-5 . TRBV11-2 . CASSLGFTQPQHF TGTGCCAGCAGCTTAGGCTTTACACAGCCCCAGCATTTT
TRBJ1-1 . TRBV4-1 large CASSQDLYRVNTEAFF TGCGCCAGCAGCCAAGATCTGTACAGGGTTAACACTGAAGCTTTCTTT
TRBJ2-7 TRBD1 TRBV30 . CAWSTTGGLNEQYF TGTGCCTGGAGTACCACAGGGGGGCTCAACGAGCAGTACTTC
TRBJ2-2 TRBD2 TRBV6-5 . CASSYRGLASRGELFF TGTGCCAGCAGTTACCGCGGACTAGCGTCCCGCGGGGAGCTGTTTTTT
TRBJ2-2 . TRBV29-1 . CSVVVGTSNTGELFF TGCAGCGTTGTAGTCGGGACGTCGAACACCGGGGAGCTGTTTTTT
TRBJ2-7 . TRBV11-1 . CASSLEDSSEQYF TGTGCCAGCAGCTTAGAGGACAGTTCCGAGCAGTACTTC
TRBJ2-7 TRBD2 TRBV7-8 . CASSLGLAGDDYEQYF TGTGCCAGCAGCCTCGGACTAGCGGGAGACGACTACGAGCAGTACTTC
TRBJ2-2 TRBD2 TRBV9 . CASSARTSGNTGELFF TGTGCCAGCAGCGCCCGGACTAGCGGAAACACCGGGGAGCTGTTTTTT
TRBJ2-7 . TRBV5-3 . CARSLARSLYEQYF TGTGCCAGAAGCTTGGCTCGGTCCCTTTACGAGCAGTACTTC